One and the same sample provided the 13 T cell receptor beta chains below, sequenced in a study of blood T cell repertoires in COVID-19. Using immunoSEQ multiplex PCR, the repertoire was profiled, and TCRdb retains in-frame clones only, with some absent. The repertoire holds some 69,000 clones, roughly 81% seen once, with roughly 20% in the top ten. The sequenced material came from peripheral blood. The receptors come from a woman aged 70-85 years with acute or convalescent COVID-19.

V and J are TRBV5-8 and TRBJ1-5, with 10 bases fitting TRBD1. The CDR3 totals 17 residues. The germline gives CDR1 SGHTS, CDR2 YDEGEE. V lost 4 bases, J lost 0 bases, and 7 bases stayed unmatched. The CDR3 sequence is CASSTRQGAISNQPQHF. The DNA for the CDR3 is TGTGCCAGCAGCACTCGACAGGGGGCTATTAGCAATCAGCCCCAGCATTTT. The full variable domain, completed using reference TRBV5-8 and TRBJ1-5, is EAGVTQSPTHLIKTRGQQATLRCSPISGHTSVYWYQQALGLGLQFLLWYDEGEERNRGNFPPRFSGRQFPNYSSELNVNALELEDSALYLCASSTRQGAISNQPQHFGDGTRLSIL.

V is TRBV30 and J is TRBJ1-2, with TRBD1 matching 8 bases. CDR1 and CDR2 (germline): GTSNPN, SVGIG (reference sequence). The junction had 6 bases not matched to a gene; V was cut back by 2 bases and J by 7 bases. The CDR3 spans 13 residues. The CDR3 loop is CAWSSSGTGGYTF. In nucleotides, the CDR3 is TGTGCCTGGAGTTCCTCCGGGACAGGTGGCTACACCTTC.

V gene TRBV3-1 (or the pseudogene TRBV3-2) combines with J gene TRBJ2-1, with TRBD2 matching 13 bases. Germline V CDR1 and CDR2: LGHDT, YNNKEL (reference sequence). The CDR3 is 15 amino acids. V was pared by 4 bases and J by 7 bases, with 4 bases of the junction left unmatched. The CDR3 nucleotides are TGTGCCAGCAGCCCTACTAGCGGGAGGGGTAATGAGCAGTTCTTC. Its translation: CASSPTSGRGNEQFF.

The chain is built from TRBV6-5 and TRBJ2-1; D gene ambiguous. The ends were cut back, 6 bases at V and 5 bases at J, with 11 bases in the middle. Germline loops: CDR1 MNHEY, CDR2 SVGAGI. This CDR3 comprises 13 residues. The CDR3 sequence: CASRTEANNEQFF. CDR3 bases: TGTGCCAGCAGGACCGAGGCGAACAATGAGCAGTTCTTC.

This clone was seen once. This chain links TRBV10-1 with TRBJ2-1, with TRBD2 matching 7 bases. Germline CDR1 WNHNN, CDR2 SYGVQD (reference sequence). V shed 2 bases and J 7 bases; nucleotides not matched to a gene: 2. This CDR3 region has 13 residues. The CDR3 bases are TGCGCCAGCAGTGAGGGACTAGGGAATGAGCAGTTCTTC. Encoded protein: CASSEGLGNEQFF.

This chain uses TRBV27 with TRBJ2-1, with 7 bases aligning to TRBD1. This CDR3 has 13 residues. Germline CDR1 reads MNHEY; CDR2 reads SMNVEV (reference sequence). Unmatched junction bases numbered 2, after V lost 2 bases and J lost 7 bases. The CDR3 sequence: CASSLAGGNEQFF. CDR3 bases: TGTGCCAGCAGTTTAGCAGGGGGAAATGAGCAGTTCTTC.

The CDR3 spells CASRIEGHPNSPLHF. The CDR3, as DNA: TGTGCCAGTAGAATCGAAGGACACCCTAATTCACCCCTCCACTTT. The genes are TRBV19 and TRBJ1-6; a weak D match, TRBD1 (5 bases). V was pared by 6 bases and J by 6 bases, with 15 bases between. Germline V gives CDR1 LNHDA, CDR2 SQIVND (reference sequence). This CDR3 has 15 residues.

The chain couples TRBV27 to TRBJ2-7; TRBD2 aligns across 15 bases. Germline V CDR1 and CDR2: MNHEY, SMNVEV (reference sequence). Unmatched junction bases numbered 16, after V lost 3 bases and J lost 4 bases. This CDR3 has 20 residues. The DNA of the CDR3 is TGTGCCAGCAGTTTTTCAGTCTCGGGACTAGCGGGAGGAGAAATATACGAGCAGTACTTC. Its protein product is CASSFSVSGLAGGEIYEQYF.

The rearrangement links TRBV11-3 to TRBJ1-5; unclear D gene. The V gene's germline CDR1 is SGHNT and CDR2 YENEEA. Trimming pared 0 bases from V and 7 bases from J, leaving 7 bases between. The CDR3 contains 13 residues. The CDR3 sequence: CASSLDRVQPQHF. The CDR3 bases are TGTGCCAGCAGCTTAGATCGGGTCCAGCCCCAGCATTTT. Variable domain in full (rest from reference TRBV11-3 and TRBJ1-5): EAGVVQSPRYKIIEKKQPVAFWCNPISGHNTLYWYLQNLGQGPELLIRYENEEAVDDSQLPKDRFSAERLKGVDSTLKIQPAELGDSAVYLCASSLDRVQPQHFGDGTRLSIL.

This sequence joins TRBV4-1 and TRBJ2-4; D might be TRBD2 (5 bases). V was shortened by 3 bases and J by 2 bases, with 17 bases between the two germline ends. CDR3 length equals 17 residues. Germline CDR1 and CDR2: MGHRA and YSYEKL. The CDR3 sequence is CASSHGMAQSTKNIQYF. CDR3 bases: TGCGCCAGCAGCCACGGGATGGCACAATCAACCAAAAACATTCAGTACTTC.

This clone occurred a few times. The chain has TRBV9 and TRBJ2-1, with D maybe TRBD2 (6 bases). V gave up 0 bases and J gave up 6 bases, with 16 bases separating them. The CDR3 has 16 residues. The germline V gene has CDR1 SGDLS and CDR2 YYNGEE. CDR3 loop: CASSVEAGILVNEQFF. The CDR3 nucleotides are TGTGCCAGCAGCGTAGAAGCGGGTATCCTTGTCAATGAGCAGTTCTTC.

This clone was picked up one time. DNA of the CDR3: TGTGCCAGCAGTTTATCGCAGGGGATTAGGAGGGAGACCCAGTACTTC. This gives the protein CASSLSQGIRRETQYF. V and J are TRBV27 and TRBJ2-5, with a tentative D call TRBD1 (6 bases). Trimming left V 0 bases short and J 5 bases short, with 16 bases between. The CDR3 spans 16 residues. Germline V gives CDR1 MNHEY, CDR2 SMNVEV (reference sequence).

The rearrangement uses TRBV4-1 and TRBJ2-7; D possibly corresponds to TRBD2 (6 bases). The CDR3 has 16 amino acids. The germline V and J ends were trimmed by 0 bases and 4 bases, with 16 bases remaining between them. Germline V lookup: CDR1 MGHRA, CDR2 YSYEKL. The CDR3 DNA sequence: TGCGCCAGCAGCCAAGATGCGGGGACCGGTCCTTACGAGCAGTACTTC. It encodes CASSQDAGTGPYEQYF.